This T cell receptor (beta chain) was identified in a study of shared clonotypes between healthy human individuals. Worth noting for this clone: What it binds is unknown.

Germline assignment: CDR1 MNHNS and CDR2 SASEGT. The CDR3 has 15 residues. The germline V and J ends were trimmed by 4 bases and 0 bases, with 10 bases remaining between them. Overall study results and limits: Some clonotypes were shared by all four sorted-subset donors, while others were not shared. The non-shared ones had lower generation probabilities than the shared ones. It was observed that roughly 5% of naive CD4 clonotypes were shared across several donors. Naive subsets, compared against memory subsets, generally had larger estimated richness values.

Investigators spread the genomic DNA of each subset evenly over several immunoSEQ plates. Generated by immunoSEQ multiplex PCR, the TCRdb table keeps only in-frame clones and is missing some. The sample yields 1.4 million to 1.5 million clones, roughly 96% seen once. The sequenced sample was naive CD4+ T cells sorted from blood. Subset of the sample: CD45RA+ positively selected. The chain couples TRBV6-1 to TRBJ2-4; tentative D call: TRBD2 (6 bases). The origin of this receptor is a man aged 30 to 39 in good health. DNA of the CDR3: TGTGCCAGCAGTGCCGGGGGTATAGCCAAAAACATTCAGTACTTC. Translation gives CASSAGGIAKNIQYF.